Detailed here is one T cell receptor (beta chain). Only in-frame clones appear in the TCRdb table, and some are missing; sequencing was by immunoSEQ multiplex PCR. This repertoire shows approximately 36,000 clones, 88% found once; its top ten account for 6% to 7.5%. The germline V gene has CDR1 SNHLY and CDR2 FYNNEI. The CDR3 consists of 15 residues. V gave up 5 bases and J gave up 9 bases; unmatched junction bases: 11. This entry comes from a study of T cell changes during pregnancy in multiple sclerosis. The sample in question was CD8+ T cells from peripheral blood mononuclear cells, obtained in the third trimester of pregnancy. The genes are TRBV2 and TRBJ2-1; 9 bases agree with TRBD1. The origin of this receptor is a female donor with multiple sclerosis, enrolled in a pregnancy study. The CDR3 region is CASSRPGQGLVEQFF. In DNA, the CDR3 is TGTGCCAGCAGTCGCCCGGGACAGGGTTTGGTTGAGCAGTTCTTC.